This TCR beta chain appears in the sequencing data of a study of shared clonotypes between healthy human individuals. The study's findings and limits: Larger estimated richness was generally seen in naive subsets than in memory subsets.

Sequencing used immunoSEQ multiplex PCR; TCRdb keeps in-frame clones, though not all of them. This sample has approximately 2.5 million clones, with over 85% found just once. CDR3 length: 14 residues. Germline CDR1 PRHDT, CDR2 FYEKMQ (reference sequence). V lost 4 bases to trimming and J lost 9 bases; unmatched junction nucleotides: 8. For this clone: Its specificity is unknown.

The chain joins TRBV13 to TRBJ2-1, with 8 nucleotides matching TRBD1. This sequence originates from a man aged 18 to 30 in good health. Material for sequencing was naive CD4+ T cells sorted from blood. Subset meaning: CD45RA+ positively selected. CDR3 region: CASSSDRARAEQFF. As DNA, the CDR3 is TGTGCCAGCAGCTCGGACAGGGCAAGGGCTGAGCAGTTCTTC.